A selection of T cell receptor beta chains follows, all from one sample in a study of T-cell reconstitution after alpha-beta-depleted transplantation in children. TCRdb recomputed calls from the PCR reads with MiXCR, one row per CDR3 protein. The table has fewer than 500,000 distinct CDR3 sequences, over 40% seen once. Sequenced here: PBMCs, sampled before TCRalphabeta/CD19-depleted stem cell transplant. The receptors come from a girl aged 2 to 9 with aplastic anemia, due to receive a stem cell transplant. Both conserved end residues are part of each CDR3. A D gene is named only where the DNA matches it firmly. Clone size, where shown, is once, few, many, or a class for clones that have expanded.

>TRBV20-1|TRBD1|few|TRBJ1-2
CSALRDRAYGYTF
TGCAGTGCTCTCCGGGACAGGGCCTATGGCTACACCTTC
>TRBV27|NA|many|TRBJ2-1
CASSRNRDGNEQFF
TGTGCCAGCAGCCGTAACAGGGATGGCAATGAGCAGTTCTTC
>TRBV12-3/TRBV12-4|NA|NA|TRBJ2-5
CASTQDPQETQYF
TGTGCCAGCACCCAGGACCCCCAAGAGACCCAGTACTTC
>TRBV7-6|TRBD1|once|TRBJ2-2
CASSLEAAGWGQVNTGELFF
TGTGCCAGCAGCTTAGAAGCGGCGGGCTGGGGACAGGTGAACACCGGGGAGCTGTTTTTT
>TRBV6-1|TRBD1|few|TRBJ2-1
CASRGTGYVNEQFF
TGTGCCAGCAGGGGGACAGGGTACGTGAATGAGCAGTTCTTC
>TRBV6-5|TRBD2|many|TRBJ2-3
CASSSSGTSGSTDTQYF
TGTGCCAGCAGTTCCTCCGGGACTAGCGGGAGTACAGATACGCAGTATTTT
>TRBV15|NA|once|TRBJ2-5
CATSREYILGEETQYF
TGTGCCACCAGCAGAGAGTACATTCTGGGCGAAGAGACCCAGTACTTC
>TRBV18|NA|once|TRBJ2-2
CASSPTLGSTGELFF
TGTGCCAGCTCACCTACCCTAGGGAGCACCGGGGAGCTGTTTTTT
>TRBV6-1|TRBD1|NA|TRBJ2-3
CASTTTGRTDTQYF
TGTGCCAGCACCACGACAGGGCGGACAGATACGCAGTATTTT
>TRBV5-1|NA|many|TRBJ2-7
CASSDGPPYEQYF
TGCGCCAGCAGTGACGGGCCCCCCTACGAGCAGTACTTC
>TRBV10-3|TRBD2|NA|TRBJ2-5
CASGNKETQYF
TGTGCTAGCGGGAACAAAGAGACCCAGTACTTC
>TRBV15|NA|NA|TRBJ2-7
CATSKGTGPSYEQYF
TGTGCCACCAGCAAGGGGACGGGCCCCTCCTACGAGCAGTACTTC
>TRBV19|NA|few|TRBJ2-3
CASSMGGPYADTQYF
TGTGCCAGTAGTATGGGTGGCCCCTACGCAGATACGCAGTATTTT
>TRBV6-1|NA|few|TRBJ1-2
CASSEPLLYGYTF
TGTGCCAGCAGTGAACCCCTTCTCTATGGCTACACCTTC
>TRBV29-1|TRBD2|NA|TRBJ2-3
CSVEWGGLDTQYF
TGCAGCGTTGAGTGGGGGGGATTAGATACGCAGTATTTT
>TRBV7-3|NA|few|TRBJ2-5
CASSLSWTPQETQYF
TGTGCCAGCAGCTTAAGTTGGACTCCACAAGAGACCCAGTACTTC
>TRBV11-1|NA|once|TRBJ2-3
CASSLFRGKAGTDTQYF
TGTGCCAGCAGCTTATTCCGTGGCAAAGCGGGCACAGATACGCAGTATTTT
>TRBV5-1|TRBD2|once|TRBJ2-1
CASRRLAEYNEQFF
TGCGCCAGCAGAAGGCTAGCGGAATACAATGAGCAGTTCTTC
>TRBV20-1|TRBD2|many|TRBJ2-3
CSASPSGTSTDTQYF
TGCAGTGCTAGTCCTAGCGGGACTAGCACAGATACGCAGTATTTT
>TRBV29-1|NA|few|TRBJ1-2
CSVETSPSLDYGYTF
TGCAGCGTTGAAACAAGCCCGTCACTAGACTATGGCTACACCTTC
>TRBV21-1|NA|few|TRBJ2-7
CASSKDVRGAYLYEQYF
TGTGCCAGCAGCAAAGACGTAAGGGGCGCCTACCTCTACGAGCAGTACTTC
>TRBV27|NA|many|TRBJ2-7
CASSLSTGQTYEQYF
TGTGCCAGCAGTTTATCCACCGGACAGACCTACGAGCAGTACTTC
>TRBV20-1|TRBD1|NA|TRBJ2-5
CSARSSDRVQETQYF
TGCAGTGCTAGATCCTCGGACAGGGTCCAAGAGACCCAGTACTTC
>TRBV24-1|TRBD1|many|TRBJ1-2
CAAPGQEVGYTF
TGTGCCGCGCCGGGACAGGAGGTCGGCTACACCTTC
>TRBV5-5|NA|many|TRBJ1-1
CASSFRPMNTEAFF
TGTGCCAGCAGCTTCAGGCCTATGAACACTGAAGCTTTCTTT
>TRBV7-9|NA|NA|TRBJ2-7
CASSGEGEGPTYEQYF
TGTGCCAGCAGCGGGGAGGGGGAGGGGCCTACCTACGAGCAGTACTTC
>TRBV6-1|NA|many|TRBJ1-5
CASSDQTGRHNQPQHF
TGTGCCAGCAGTGACCAAACAGGGAGGCACAATCAGCCCCAGCATTTT
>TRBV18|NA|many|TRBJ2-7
CASSLSTYEQYF
TGTGCCAGCTCACTTTCAACTTACGAGCAGTACTTC
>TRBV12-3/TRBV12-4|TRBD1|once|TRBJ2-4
CASSSRIQGSAKNIQYF
TGTGCCAGCAGTTCCCGGATACAGGGGTCGGCCAAAAACATTCAGTACTTC
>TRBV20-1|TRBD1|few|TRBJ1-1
CSASATGRIMNTEAFF
TGCAGTGCATCGGCGACAGGGCGGATAATGAACACTGAAGCTTTCTTT
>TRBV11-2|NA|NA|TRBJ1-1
CASSPPSRNTEAFF
TGTGCCAGCAGCCCCCCTAGCCGTAACACTGAAGCTTTCTTT
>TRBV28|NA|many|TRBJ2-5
CASRVWGTQYF
TGTGCCAGCAGGGTATGGGGGACCCAGTACTTC
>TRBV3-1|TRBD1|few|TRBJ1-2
CASSQDLIAGGNYGYTF
TGTGCCAGCAGCCAAGATCTAATCGCAGGGGGTAACTATGGCTACACCTTC
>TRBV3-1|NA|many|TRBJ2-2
CASSQLTGELFF
TGTGCCAGCAGCCAGCTTACCGGGGAGCTGTTTTTT
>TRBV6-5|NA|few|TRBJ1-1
CASSLGAPMNTEAFF
TGTGCCAGCAGTTTGGGAGCCCCCATGAACACTGAAGCTTTCTTT
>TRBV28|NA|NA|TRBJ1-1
CASSFLSRAGGAFF
TGTGCCAGCAGTTTTTTGAGCAGGGCCGGAGGAGCTTTCTTT
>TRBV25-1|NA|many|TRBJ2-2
CASSEYGATGELFF
TGTGCCAGCAGTGAATATGGGGCCACCGGGGAGCTGTTTTTT
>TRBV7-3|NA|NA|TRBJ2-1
CASSLNGGPSYNEQFF
TGTGCCAGCAGCTTAAATGGGGGTCCTTCTTACAATGAGCAGTTCTTC
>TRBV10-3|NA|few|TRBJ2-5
CAISASGYLGETQYF
TGTGCCATCAGTGCGTCCGGGTACCTGGGGGAGACCCAGTACTTC
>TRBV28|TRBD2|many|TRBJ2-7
CASTSGYEQYF
TGTGCCAGCACTAGCGGGTACGAGCAGTACTTC
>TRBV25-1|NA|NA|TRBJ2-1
CASSARTYYNEQFF
TGTGCCAGCAGTGCGCGGACCTACTACAATGAGCAGTTCTTC
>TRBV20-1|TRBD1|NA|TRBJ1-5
CSARHGTGVGNQPQHF
TGCAGTGCTAGACACGGGACAGGGGTCGGCAATCAGCCCCAGCATTTT
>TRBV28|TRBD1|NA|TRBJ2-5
CASRGSGGGKETQYF
TGTGCCAGCAGAGGCTCAGGGGGCGGAAAAGAGACCCAGTACTTC
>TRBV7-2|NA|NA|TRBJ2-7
CASSLVSGYYEQYF
TGTGCCAGCAGCTTAGTGTCAGGATACTACGAGCAGTACTTC